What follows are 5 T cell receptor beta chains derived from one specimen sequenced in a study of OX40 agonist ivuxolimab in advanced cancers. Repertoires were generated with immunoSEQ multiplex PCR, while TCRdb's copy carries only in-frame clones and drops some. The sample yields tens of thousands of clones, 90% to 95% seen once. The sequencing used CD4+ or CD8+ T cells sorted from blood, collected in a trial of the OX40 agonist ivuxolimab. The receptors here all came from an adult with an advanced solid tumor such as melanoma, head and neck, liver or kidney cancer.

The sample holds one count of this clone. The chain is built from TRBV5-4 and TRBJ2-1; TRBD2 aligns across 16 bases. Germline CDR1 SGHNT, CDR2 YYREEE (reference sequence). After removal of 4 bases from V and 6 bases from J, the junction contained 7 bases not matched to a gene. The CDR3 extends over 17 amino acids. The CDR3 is CASSPEGLAGGGNEQFF. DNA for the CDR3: TGTGCCAGCAGCCCGGAGGGACTAGCGGGAGGGGGCAATGAGCAGTTCTTC.

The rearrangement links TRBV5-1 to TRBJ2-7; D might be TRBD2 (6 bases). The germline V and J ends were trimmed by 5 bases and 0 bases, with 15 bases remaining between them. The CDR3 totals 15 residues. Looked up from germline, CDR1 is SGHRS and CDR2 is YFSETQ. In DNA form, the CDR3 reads TGCGCCAGCAGACTAACTAGCAGTAGCTCCTACGAGCAGTACTTC. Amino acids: CASRLTSSSSYEQYF.

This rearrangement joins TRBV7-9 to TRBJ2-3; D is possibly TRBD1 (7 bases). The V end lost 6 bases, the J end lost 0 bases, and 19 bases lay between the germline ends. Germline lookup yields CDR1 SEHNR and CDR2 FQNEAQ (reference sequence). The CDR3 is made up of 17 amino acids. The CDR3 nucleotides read TGTGCCAGCAGTCCAGCCGGGGGACAGCCTAGCACAGATACGCAGTATTTT. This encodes CASSPAGGQPSTDTQYF.

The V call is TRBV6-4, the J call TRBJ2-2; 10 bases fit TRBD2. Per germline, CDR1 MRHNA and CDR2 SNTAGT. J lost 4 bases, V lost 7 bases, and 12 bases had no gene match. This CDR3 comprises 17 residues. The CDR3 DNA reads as TGTGCCAGCACTCCTTCGTGGCTAGCGGGAGTCACCGGGGAGCTGTTTTTT. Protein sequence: CASTPSWLAGVTGELFF.

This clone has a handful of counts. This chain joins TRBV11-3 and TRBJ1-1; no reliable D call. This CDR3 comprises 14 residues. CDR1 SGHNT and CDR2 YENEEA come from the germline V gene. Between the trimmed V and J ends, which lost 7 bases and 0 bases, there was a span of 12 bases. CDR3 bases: TGTGCCAGCACCTCAGGAAACATGAACACTGAAGCTTTCTTT. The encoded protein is CASTSGNMNTEAFF.